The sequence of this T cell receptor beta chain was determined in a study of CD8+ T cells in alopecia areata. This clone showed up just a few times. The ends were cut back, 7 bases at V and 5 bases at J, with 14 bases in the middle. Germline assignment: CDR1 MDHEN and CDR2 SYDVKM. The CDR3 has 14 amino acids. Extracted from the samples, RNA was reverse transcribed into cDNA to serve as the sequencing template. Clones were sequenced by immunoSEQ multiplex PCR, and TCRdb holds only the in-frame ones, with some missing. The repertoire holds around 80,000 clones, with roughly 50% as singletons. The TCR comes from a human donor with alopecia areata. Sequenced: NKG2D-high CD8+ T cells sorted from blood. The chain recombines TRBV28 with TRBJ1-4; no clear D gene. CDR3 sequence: CASKTPEGNEKLFF. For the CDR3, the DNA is TGTGCCAGCAAAACACCGGAAGGAAATGAAAAACTGTTTTTT.